The present TCR beta chain was sequenced within a study of cytomegalovirus exposure and HLA in healthy donors. The data were produced by immunoSEQ multiplex PCR, yet TCRdb's version contains in-frame clones alone and is incomplete. Of 120,000 or so clones in the sample, around 95% were seen once. The CDR3 is 14 residues long. Deletions cut 1 base from V and 5 bases from J, with 11 bases between. Per germline, CDR1 MDHEN and CDR2 SYDVKM. This sequence originates from a man between 18 and 29 years old in good health and CMV-seronegative. The sample comprised PBMCs. J is TRBJ2-5 and V is TRBV28; D might be TRBD2 (5 bases). The CDR3 DNA follows: TGTGCCAGCAGTTTATCGGGTTCGGGGGAGACCCAGTACTTC. This codes for CASSLSGSGETQYF. Combining the CDR3 with reference TRBV28 and TRBJ2-5 gives the whole variable domain DVKVTQSSRYLVKRTGEKVFLECVQDMDHENMFWYRQDPGLGLRLIYFSYDVKMKEKGDIPEGYSVSREKKERFSLILESASTNQTSMYLCASSLSGSGETQYFGPGTRLLVL.